Listed here are 19 T cell receptor beta chains from one sample, sequenced in a study of T cell responses to AZD1222 COVID-19 vaccine. TCRdb's copy holds only in-frame clones and misses some; the assay was immunoSEQ multiplex PCR. The table lists approximately 130,000 clones, 85% to 90% of them singletons. The sample here was peripheral blood, taken on day 0 of MenACWY control vaccination. The receptors derive from an adult in good health.

The chain links TRBV19 to TRBJ1-2; D not resolved. Germline-derived CDR1 and CDR2 are LNHDA and SQIVND (reference sequence). The CDR3 length is 12 residues. The ends were cut back, 5 bases at V and 2 bases at J, with 6 bases in the middle. In DNA form, the CDR3 reads TGTGCCAGTAGTGACGGGAACTATGGCTACACCTTC. Amino acids: CASSDGNYGYTF.

The rearrangement joins TRBV5-4 to TRBJ2-3; perhaps TRBD1 as D (5 bases). Germline CDR1 SGHNT, CDR2 YYREEE (reference sequence). V shed 5 bases and J shed 2 bases, with 9 bases lying between them. The CDR3 sequence is 13 residues long. The chain's CDR3 is CASRNRTTDTQYF. The CDR3 DNA follows: TGTGCCAGCAGAAACAGGACCACAGATACGCAGTATTTT.

The chain couples TRBV7-8 to TRBJ1-1; D gene ambiguous. There are 12 residues in the CDR3. Germline CDR1 reads SGHVS; CDR2 reads FQNEAQ. Trimming took 4 bases from V and 3 from J, leaving 6 bases between them. The CDR3 region is CASSSRHTEAFF. As DNA, the CDR3 is TGTGCCAGCAGCTCTCGGCACACTGAAGCTTTCTTT.

This clone was seen once. The chain has TRBV19 and TRBJ1-6; the D is unclear. Looked up from germline, CDR1 is LNHDA and CDR2 is SQIVND (reference sequence). V lost 3 bases, J lost 6 bases, and 15 bases lay in between. CDR3 size: 16 residues. The DNA for the CDR3 is TGTGCCAGTAGTATCTCCGCGGCAGATAGTAATTCACCCCTCCACTTT. This encodes CASSISAADSNSPLHF.

This clone has a single count. V gene TRBV30 combines with J gene TRBJ1-3; the D gene is possibly TRBD1 (5 bases). This CDR3 region has 14 residues. CDR1 and CDR2 from the germline V gene are GTSNPN and SVGIG (reference sequence). Trimming stripped 3 bases from V and 4 bases from J, with 13 bases between. CDR3 bases: TGTGCCTGGAGCGCCGCAGGGCAAGGAAACACCATATATTTT. Translated, it gives CAWSAAGQGNTIYF.

The V call is TRBV7-2, the J call TRBJ2-7; 7 positions match TRBD2. Germline V lookup: CDR1 SGHTA, CDR2 FQGNSA. This CDR3 comprises 14 residues. V shed 5 bases and J 0 bases; nucleotides not matched to a gene: 4. The CDR3, as DNA: TGTGCCAGCAGCCCCACTAGCGACTCCTACGAGCAGTACTTC. This encodes CASSPTSDSYEQYF.

The chain recombines TRBV6-4 with TRBJ2-1; no firm D call. V was pared by 5 bases and J by 7 bases, with 12 bases between. CDR1 and CDR2 (germline): MRHNA, SNTAGT. This CDR3 has 13 residues. The CDR3: CASSLSVENEQFF. For the CDR3, the DNA is TGTGCCAGCAGTCTGAGTGTGGAGAATGAGCAGTTCTTC.

The rearrangement uses TRBV11-2 and TRBJ1-1, with unresolved D. CDR3 size: 13 residues. Germline-derived CDR1 and CDR2 are SGHAT and FQNNGV. V was cut by 3 bases and J by 1 base, with 6 bases left in between. Here the CDR3 reads CASSFVGNTEAFF. The CDR3 coding sequence is TGTGCCAGCAGCTTTGTCGGGAACACTGAAGCTTTCTTT.

This clone was detected only once. The rearrangement uses TRBV29-1 and TRBJ2-7, with 8 nucleotides matching TRBD2. The CDR3 contains 14 residues. From germline, CDR1 is SQVTM and CDR2 ANQGSEA. With 8 bases clipped from V and 2 bases from J, the junction kept 11 bases outside the gene matches. The CDR3 sequence: CSIVPPGGTYEQYF. CDR3 nucleotide sequence: TGCAGCATAGTACCGCCGGGGGGGACCTACGAGCAGTACTTC.

The chain couples TRBV7-9 to TRBJ2-2, with 10 nucleotides matching TRBD1. The ends lost 5 bases at V and 6 bases at J; junction bases unmatched: 9. The CDR3 is 16 amino acids. Per germline, CDR1 SEHNR and CDR2 FQNEAQ (reference sequence). CDR3 in amino acids: CASSAPGQGPPGELFF. The DNA of the CDR3 is TGTGCCAGCAGCGCCCCGGGACAGGGGCCCCCCGGGGAGCTGTTTTTT.

The chain's CDR3 is CASSQVDRLAGGYNEQFF. The CDR3 DNA sequence: TGCGCCAGCAGCCAAGTAGATCGCCTAGCGGGAGGTTACAATGAGCAGTTCTTC. V and J are TRBV4-3 and TRBJ2-1; 11 nucleotides match TRBD2. The V gene's germline CDR1 is LGHNA and CDR2 YSLEER. J was trimmed by 4 bases and V by 1 base; bases with no gene match: 9. The CDR3 spans 18 residues.

J is TRBJ2-5 and V is TRBV25-1, with 10 bases identical to TRBD2. Germline values: CDR1 MGHDK, CDR2 SYGVNS. This CDR3 has 16 amino acids. With V trimmed by 3 bases and J by 4 bases, 8 bases remained unmatched. CDR3: CASSESLAGGRETQYF. The DNA for the CDR3 is TGTGCCAGCAGTGAGTCTTTAGCGGGAGGACGAGAGACCCAGTACTTC.

The gene calls are TRBV7-9 and TRBJ2-7, with D unresolved. Trimming pared 1 base from V and 5 bases from J, leaving 6 bases between. CDR1 is SEHNR, CDR2 FQNEAQ, per germline (reference sequence). The CDR3 sequence is 12 residues long. Here the CDR3 DNA reads TGTGCCAGCAGCTTAGTTGCAAACGAGCAGTACTTC. Amino acid sequence: CASSLVANEQYF.

V usage is TRBV7-8 and J usage is TRBJ2-1, with TRBD2 identical over 7 bases. After removal of 1 base from V and 5 bases from J, the junction contained 5 bases not matched to a gene. From germline, CDR1 is SGHVS and CDR2 FQNEAQ. The CDR3 has 15 residues. The CDR3 nucleotides are TGTGCCAGCAGCTTAGGGGTCGGGAGGAACAATGAGCAGTTCTTC. This encodes CASSLGVGRNNEQFF.

The V call is TRBV7-2, the J call TRBJ1-6; 10 positions match TRBD1. Trimming removed 5 bases from V and 10 bases from J; junction bases left unmatched: 11. Germline CDR1 is SGHTA and CDR2 is FQGNSA. The CDR3 is 16 residues long. The CDR3 region has the DNA TGTGCCAGCAGCACCCGACAGGGGGCAGCGAGATCACCCCTCCACTTT. Residues: CASSTRQGAARSPLHF.

The gene calls are TRBV18 and TRBJ1-3; D remains unclear. V was pared by 3 bases and J by 2 bases, with 8 bases between. Germline assignment: CDR1 KGHSH and CDR2 LQKENI. The CDR3 has 14 residues. The CDR3 loop reads CASSPGLAGNTIYF. The CDR3, as DNA: TGTGCCAGCTCACCGGGCCTCGCTGGAAACACCATATATTTT.

The rearrangement uses TRBV7-6 and TRBJ2-1; 8 nucleotides agree with TRBD1. J gave up 7 bases and V 0 bases, and 11 bases lay outside the gene matches. Germline loops: CDR1 SGHVS, CDR2 FNYEAQ. The CDR3 covers 17 residues. For the CDR3, the DNA is TGTGCCAGCAGCTTAGCCAGAGTAGGACAGGGTCGGAATGAGCAGTTCTTC. Translated, it gives CASSLARVGQGRNEQFF.

The chain links TRBV10-3 to TRBJ1-2; 7 bases are shared with TRBD1. This CDR3 is 15 amino acids long. The J segment lost 8 bases and the V segment lost 1 base, leaving 10 bases of the junction unmatched. Germline V gene lookup returns CDR1 ENHRY and CDR2 SYGVKD. CDR3 region: CAISEFEGALGGYTF. The CDR3 DNA reads TGTGCCATCAGTGAGTTCGAGGGGGCGTTAGGCGGCTACACCTTC.

V gene TRBV6-5 combines with J gene TRBJ2-7; the D is unclear. Germline values: CDR1 MNHEY, CDR2 SVGAGI. V gave up 7 bases and J gave up 4 bases, with 14 bases separating them. The CDR3 runs to 13 residues. CDR3 in amino acids: CASTTEESYEQYF. The CDR3 region has the DNA TGTGCCAGCACCACTGAGGAGAGTTACGAGCAGTACTTC.